This T cell receptor beta chain was documented in a study of T cell responses to AZD1222 COVID-19 vaccine. Study-level findings and limits: Vaccine-related CD4 TCRs covered spike, predominating at 160-218 and 743-854.

About this clone: No antigen is known for it.

Sequenced by immunoSEQ multiplex PCR; TCRdb stores in-frame clones only, minus some. The sample includes 120,000 or so clones, 90% to 95% of them seen just once. The ends lost 1 base at V and 2 bases at J; junction bases unmatched: 7. Germline V gene lookup returns CDR1 SGHDT and CDR2 YYEEEE. The CDR3 is made up of 17 amino acids. The sample was peripheral blood, taken on day 0 of AZD1222 vaccination. The clonotype was recovered from an adult in good health. V usage is TRBV5-6 and J usage is TRBJ2-3; 10 bases match TRBD2. The CDR3 reads CASSLFRTSGTTDTQYF. In nucleotides, the CDR3 is TGTGCCAGCAGCTTGTTCAGGACTAGCGGTACCACAGATACGCAGTATTTT.